This T cell receptor beta chain derives from a study of CD8 T cells in Susac syndrome. RNA in amounts of roughly 0.5 to 1 ug was reverse transcribed with random hexamers. A multiplex approach, immunoSEQ multiplex PCR, amplified TCR beta CDR3 across 54 Vbeta and 13 Jbeta. TCRdb reprocessed the immunoSEQ multiplex PCR reads with MiXCR, giving one entry per CDR3 protein. The data hold over 150,000 distinct CDR3 sequences, with 90% to 95% observed a single time. This clonotype appeared a few times. Germline CDR1 reads SEHNR; CDR2 reads FQNEAQ (reference sequence). The CDR3 consists of 14 residues. V was clipped by 3 bases and J by 2 bases; unmatched bases: 3. CD8+ and CD4+ T cells from blood underwent TCR beta sequencing, which was carried out in a high-throughput format. The patients serving as multiple sclerosis controls were treatment-naive. They had stable or active relapsing-remitting disease and fulfilled revised McDonald criteria. TEMRA cells underwent FACS enrichment and CD8+ and CD4+ T cells underwent negative isolation.

Sample: CD4+ T cells from PBMCs. The sequence was collected from a human donor with multiple sclerosis. The chain has TRBV7-9 and TRBJ1-1; 7 nucleotides match TRBD1. CDR3 loop: CASSLKGGNTEAFF. In nucleotides, the CDR3 is TGTGCCAGCAGCTTGAAAGGGGGCAACACTGAAGCTTTCTTT.